Presented here are 5 T cell receptor beta chains from one specimen sequenced in a study of shared clonotypes between healthy human individuals. This table comes from immunoSEQ multiplex PCR, and its TCRdb copy is limited to in-frame clones, with some not included. Among about 960,000 clones listed, approximately 80% were seen once. Sequencing used memory CD4+ T cells sorted from blood. Documented subset: CD45RA-negative fraction. Receptor source: a man aged 18 to 30 in good health.

Comments on this clone: This sample also contains other DNA sequences that code for the same CDR3. The chain combines TRBV5-1 with TRBJ2-3, with 9 nucleotides matching TRBD1. The CDR3 is 15 amino acids. The junction had 4 bases not matched to a gene; V was cut back by 2 bases and J by 3 bases. Germline lookup yields CDR1 SGHRS and CDR2 YFSETQ. CDR3 in DNA: TGCGCCAGCAGCTTACAGGGGGCGAGTACAGATACGCAGTATTTT. Amino acid sequence: CASSLQGASTDTQYF.

The chain links TRBV6-6 to TRBJ1-4; tentatively, D is TRBD1 (6 bases). Germline assignment: CDR1 MNHNY and CDR2 SVGAGI (reference sequence). Trimming left V 2 bases short and J 8 bases short, with 18 bases between. This CDR3 is built from 16 residues. CDR3 sequence reads: CASSYPQKPGGEKLFF. The CDR3 bases are TGTGCCAGCAGTTACCCGCAGAAACCGGGGGGCGAAAAACTGTTTTTT.

This clone was seen once. CDR3: CASSVGSGIYNSPLHF. DNA of the CDR3: TGTGCCAGCAGCGTAGGTTCAGGGATCTATAATTCACCCCTCCACTTT. The gene calls are TRBV9 and TRBJ1-6; D may be TRBD1 (5 bases). Looked up from germline, CDR1 is SGDLS and CDR2 is YYNGEE. Trimming took 0 bases from V and 3 from J, leaving 10 bases between them. The CDR3 extends over 16 amino acids.

The chain joins TRBV5-1 to TRBJ2-7; D is perhaps TRBD1 (5 bases). Looked up from germline, CDR1 is SGHRS and CDR2 is YFSETQ. Trimming pared 0 bases from V and 3 bases from J, leaving 10 bases between. The CDR3 is 14 residues long. For the CDR3, the DNA is TGCGCCAGCAGCTTGGGAGACAGTTTCTACGAGCAGTACTTC. Protein sequence: CASSLGDSFYEQYF.

The V call is TRBV30, the J call TRBJ2-5; D tentatively reads TRBD1 or TRBD2 (6 bases each). The CDR3 covers 15 residues. In germline, CDR1 is GTSNPN, CDR2 SVGIG (reference sequence). Trimming pared 1 base from V and 5 bases from J, leaving 17 bases between. The CDR3 bases are TGTGCCTGGAGTGAAACGATGGGGGGCTGGGAGACCCAGTACTTC. This gives the protein CAWSETMGGWETQYF.